These 8 T cell receptor beta chains were all obtained from the same sample, sequenced in a study of radiation and T cells in renal cell carcinoma. The protocol was immunoSEQ multiplex PCR, while the TCRdb copy is restricted to in-frame clones and leaves out a portion. The table records 90,000 to 100,000 clones, about 88% of them present only once. As for time point: baseline pretreatment blood. Indicated treatment: 15 Gy SBRT to primary tumor, nephrectomy 4 weeks later. Here the sequenced sample was blood, taken from a patient whose treatment included radiotherapy and nephrectomy. The source is a man aged 50 or older with renal cell carcinoma.

The genes are TRBV2 and TRBJ2-1; 9 bases map to TRBD2. Germline CDR1 and CDR2: SNHLY and FYNNEI. The CDR3 runs 16 residues. V shed 2 bases, J shed 7 bases, and the junction held 9 bases outside the gene matches. The CDR3 region is CASSEWGGGALNEQFF. DNA for the CDR3: TGTGCCAGCAGTGAATGGGGCGGGGGGGCCCTGAATGAGCAGTTCTTC. Full variable domain (outside the CDR3, taken from reference TRBV2 and TRBJ2-1): EPEVTQTPSHQVTQMGQEVILRCVPISNHLYFYWYRQILGQKVEFLVSFYNNEISEKSEIFDDQFSVERPDGSNFTLKIRSTKLEDSAMYFCASSEWGGGALNEQFFGPGTRLTVL.

The chain links TRBV29-1 to TRBJ2-5; maybe TRBD2 (7 bases). The CDR3 is made up of 16 amino acids. Trimming cost V 4 bases and J 4 bases, with 22 bases left between them. Germline V gives CDR1 SQVTM, CDR2 ANQGSEA. For the CDR3, the DNA is TGCAGCGTTGGAAGGCTCGTAGGGGGGGTTGCAGAGACCCAGTACTTC. Protein: CSVGRLVGGVAETQYF.

This clone came up many times. This chain joins TRBV4-2 and TRBJ2-5, with 8 bases identical to TRBD2. The CDR3 runs 16 residues. With V trimmed by 0 bases and J by 4 bases, 7 bases remained unmatched. CDR1 and CDR2 (germline): LGHNA, YNFKEQ. CDR3 amino acids: CASSQDESGGAETQYF. The CDR3 nucleotides are TGTGCCAGCAGCCAAGATGAATCGGGGGGGGCAGAGACCCAGTACTTC.

The count of this clone is one. V gene TRBV6-1 combines with J gene TRBJ2-2; D uncertain. Germline CDR1 reads MNHNS; CDR2 reads SASEGT. Trimming pared 8 bases from V and 5 bases from J, leaving 9 bases between. The CDR3 is 12 residues long. In nucleotides, the CDR3 is TGTGCCAGCTGGCCCCGAACCGGGGAGCTGTTTTTT. It is translated as CASWPRTGELFF.

This clone has only a few counts. The V gene is TRBV7-9, the J gene TRBJ2-1; 7 bases fit TRBD1. The CDR3 consists of 14 residues. The V gene end was trimmed by 5 bases and the J gene end by 3 bases; junction bases not matched to a gene: 4. Germline values: CDR1 SEHNR, CDR2 FQNEAQ (reference sequence). The CDR3 spells CASSRDSFYNEQFF. The CDR3 DNA reads as TGTGCCAGCAGCCGGGACAGCTTCTACAATGAGCAGTTCTTC.

The genes are TRBV5-8 and TRBJ2-7, with 10 bases that match TRBD1. Germline-derived CDR1 and CDR2 are SGHTS and YDEGEE. Losses at the gene ends were 4 bases for V and 2 bases for J; bases not matched to a gene: 3. This CDR3 is 14 amino acids long. This chain's CDR3 is CASSPGTGAYEQYF. CDR3 nucleotides: TGTGCCAGCAGCCCCGGGACAGGGGCCTACGAGCAGTACTTC.

This clone was counted only a few times. The chain joins TRBV5-4 to TRBJ2-1, with D hard to call. The length of the CDR3 is 13 residues. V lost 1 base to trimming and J lost 4 bases, with 6 bases between them. Germline values: CDR1 SGHNT, CDR2 YYREEE (reference sequence). The CDR3 DNA sequence: TGTGCCAGCAGCTTGAGCAGGTACAATGAGCAGTTCTTC. Amino acid sequence: CASSLSRYNEQFF.

The gene calls are TRBV2 and TRBJ2-7; TRBD1 matches at 7 bases. This CDR3 region has 14 residues. V shed 6 bases, J shed 0 bases, and the junction held 5 bases outside the gene matches. Germline V gene sequence: CDR1 SNHLY, CDR2 FYNNEI. CDR3 loop: CASSPTGISYEQYF. The CDR3 DNA sequence: TGTGCCAGCAGCCCGACAGGGATCTCCTACGAGCAGTACTTC.